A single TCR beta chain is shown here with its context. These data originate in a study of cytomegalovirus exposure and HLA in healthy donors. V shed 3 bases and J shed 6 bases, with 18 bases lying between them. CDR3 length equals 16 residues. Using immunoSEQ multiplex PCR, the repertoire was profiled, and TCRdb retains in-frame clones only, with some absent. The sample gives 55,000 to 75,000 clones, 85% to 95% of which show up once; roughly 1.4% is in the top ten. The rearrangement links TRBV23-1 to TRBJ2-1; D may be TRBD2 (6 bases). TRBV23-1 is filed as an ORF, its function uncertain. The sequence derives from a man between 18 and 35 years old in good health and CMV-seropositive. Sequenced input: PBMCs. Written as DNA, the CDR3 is TGCGCCAGCAGTCACCCATGGATAGCGGACATCAATGAGCAGTTCTTC. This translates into CASSHPWIADINEQFF.